A selection of T cell receptor beta chains follows, all from one sample in a study of blood T cells in healthy people across ages. Via MiXCR, TCRdb re-called the 5' RACE reads, giving one row per CDR3 protein. The profile shows about 1.4 million distinct CDR3 sequences, approximately 60% of them singletons. Source material: blood. Receptors were obtained from a man aged 18 to 30 in good health. Both conserved end residues are part of each CDR3. A D gene is named only where the DNA matches it firmly. Only part of the rows carry a size: once, few, many, or a class if the clone is expanded.

V,size,J,D,DNA,CDR3
TRBV11-2,-,TRBJ2-1,TRBD2,TGTGCCAGCAGCTCTCGACTAGCGGCTAGTAGAACCTACAATGAGCAGTTCTTC,CASSSRLAASRTYNEQFF
TRBV24-1,-,TRBJ2-1,-,TGTGCCACCAGTGCCAGTGACCGGGGCACCTACAATGAGCAGTTCTTC,CATSASDRGTYNEQFF
TRBV4-2,-,TRBJ1-5,-,TGTGCCAGCAGCCAAATGTCAGGGAATCAGCCCCAGCATTTT,CASSQMSGNQPQHF
TRBV6-6,-,TRBJ2-3,-,TGTGCCAGCATGGCGGGACAAACAGATACGCAGTATTTT,CASMAGQTDTQYF
TRBV6-5,-,TRBJ2-7,-,TGTGCCAGCAGTTACCGTCGGGGCCCCTACGAGCAGTACTTC,CASSYRRGPYEQYF
TRBV4-2,few,TRBJ1-2,-,TGTGCCAGCAGCCAAGAAAGGACGGAGCCCTATGGCTACACCTTC,CASSQERTEPYGYTF
TRBV29-1,-,TRBJ2-1,TRBD2,TGCAGCGCCGCTAGCGGGTCCTACAATGAGCAGTTCTTC,CSAASGSYNEQFF
TRBV12-3/TRBV12-4,-,TRBJ1-1,-,TGTGCCAGCAGTCGCCCCGGGAGCGAAGCTTTCTTT,CASSRPGSEAFF
TRBV12-3/TRBV12-4,few,TRBJ2-4,-,TGTGCCAGCAGTTATCCGCAGGGTCTATCGGACATTCAGTACTTC,CASSYPQGLSDIQYF
TRBV6-5,-,TRBJ2-3,TRBD2,TGTGCCAGCAGCTATTCTAGCGGGGGGGGGGATACGCAGTATTTT,CASSYSSGGGDTQYF
TRBV18,-,TRBJ1-2,-,TGTGCCAGCTCACGAGACTTAGACAGGAAATATGGCTACACCTTC,CASSRDLDRKYGYTF
TRBV4-1,-,TRBJ1-1,TRBD1,TGCGCCAGCAGCCAAGATTCAGGACAGGGGGATTTGAACACTGAAGCTTTCTTT,CASSQDSGQGDLNTEAFF
TRBV10-2,many,TRBJ2-1,TRBD2,TGCGCCAGCAGTGAGCCGGGACTAGCGGAACTCAATGAGCAGTTCTTC,CASSEPGLAELNEQFF
TRBV6-5,-,TRBJ2-4,-,TGTGCCAGCAGTCCAATGGTCAGCGGTCTAGCCAAAAACATTCAGTACTTC,CASSPMVSGLAKNIQYF
TRBV5-1,few,TRBJ2-1,TRBD2,TGCGCCAGCAGCTTGGGCGCTAGCGGGAGTAGCGCGTTCAATGAGCAGTTCTTC,CASSLGASGSSAFNEQFF
TRBV4-1,-,TRBJ2-1,-,TGCGCCAGCAGCCAAGGGGACAAGAATGAGCAGTTCTTC,CASSQGDKNEQFF
TRBV20-1,-,TRBJ2-5,TRBD1,TGCAGTGCTAGAGTTCCAGGGGACAGGGAGGTAGAGACCCAGTACTTC,CSARVPGDREVETQYF
TRBV20-1,few,TRBJ2-7,-,TGCAGTGCTAGAGCGGCTAGTGCCTACGAGCAGTACTTC,CSARAASAYEQYF
TRBV18,once,TRBJ2-5,-,TGTGCCAGCTCACCAAGTTTTGGCGAATCCGAATTGGGAGAGACCCAGTACTTC,CASSPSFGESELGETQYF
TRBV28,few,TRBJ1-6,TRBD1,TGTGCCAGCAGACGATACAGGGGGCTTATTTCACCCCTCCACTTT,CASRRYRGLISPLHF
TRBV10-3,-,TRBJ1-4,TRBD1,TGTGGCATCAGTGAGTCGGGGACAGGAGAAAAACTGTTTTTT,CGISESGTGEKLFF
TRBV4-2,-,TRBJ2-1,TRBD1,TGTGCCAGCAGCCCGGGACAGGCGGGCCATGAGCAGTTCTTC,CASSPGQAGHEQFF
TRBV9,once,TRBJ1-2,TRBD1,TGTGCCAGCAGCGTAGCGCCTGGGACAGGGGAGGGGTACACCTTC,CASSVAPGTGEGYTF